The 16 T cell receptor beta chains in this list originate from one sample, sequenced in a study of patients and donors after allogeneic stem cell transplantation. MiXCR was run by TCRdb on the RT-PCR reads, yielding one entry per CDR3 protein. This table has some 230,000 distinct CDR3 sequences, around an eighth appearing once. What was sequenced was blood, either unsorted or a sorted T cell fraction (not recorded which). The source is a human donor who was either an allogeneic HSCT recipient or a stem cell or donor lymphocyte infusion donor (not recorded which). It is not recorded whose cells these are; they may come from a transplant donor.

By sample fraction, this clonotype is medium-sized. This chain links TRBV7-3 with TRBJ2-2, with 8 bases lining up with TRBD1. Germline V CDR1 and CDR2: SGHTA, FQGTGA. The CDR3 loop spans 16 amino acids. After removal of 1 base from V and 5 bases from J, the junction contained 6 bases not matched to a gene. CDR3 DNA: TGTGCCAGCAGCTTAAAGGCGGACAGGGAAACCGGGGAGCTGTTTTTT. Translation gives CASSLKADRETGELFF.

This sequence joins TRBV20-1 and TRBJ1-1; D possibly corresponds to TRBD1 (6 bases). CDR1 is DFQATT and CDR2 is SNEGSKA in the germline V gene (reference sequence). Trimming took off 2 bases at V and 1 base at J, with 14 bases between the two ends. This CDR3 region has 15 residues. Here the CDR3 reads CSARPQGAPNTEAFF. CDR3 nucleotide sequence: TGCAGTGCTAGACCACAGGGAGCCCCGAACACTGAAGCTTTCTTT.

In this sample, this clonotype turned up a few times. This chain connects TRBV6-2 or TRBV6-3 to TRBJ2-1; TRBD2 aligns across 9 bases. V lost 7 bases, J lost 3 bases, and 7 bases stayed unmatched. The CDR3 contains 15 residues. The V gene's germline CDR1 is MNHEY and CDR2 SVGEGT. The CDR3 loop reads CASTMGLAFYNEQFF. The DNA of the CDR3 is TGTGCCAGCACGATGGGACTAGCCTTCTACAATGAGCAGTTCTTC.

The CDR3 nucleotides are TGTGCCAGCGTCTTAGTAGCGGGGCAGGGGGGCTACACCTTC. The encoded protein is CASVLVAGQGGYTF. J is TRBJ1-2 and V is TRBV7-2, with D possibly TRBD1 on 6 matching bases. CDR3 length: 14 residues. The V gene's germline CDR1 is SGHTA and CDR2 FQGNSA. The V end lost 8 bases, the J end lost 8 bases, and 21 bases lay between the germline ends.

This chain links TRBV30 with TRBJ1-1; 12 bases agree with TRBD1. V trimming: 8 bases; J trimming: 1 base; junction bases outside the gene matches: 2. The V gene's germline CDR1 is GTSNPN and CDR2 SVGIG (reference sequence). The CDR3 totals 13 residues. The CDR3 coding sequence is TGTGCCGGGGGACAGGGGGCGAACACTGAAGCTTTCTTT. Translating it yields CAGGQGANTEAFF.

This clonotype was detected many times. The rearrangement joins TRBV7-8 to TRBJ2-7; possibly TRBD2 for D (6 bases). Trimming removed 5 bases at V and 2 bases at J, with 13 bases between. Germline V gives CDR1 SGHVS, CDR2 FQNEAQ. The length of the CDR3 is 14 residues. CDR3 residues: CASSRRGGPYEQYF. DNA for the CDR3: TGTGCCAGCAGCCGGCGGGGCGGACCCTACGAGCAGTACTTC.

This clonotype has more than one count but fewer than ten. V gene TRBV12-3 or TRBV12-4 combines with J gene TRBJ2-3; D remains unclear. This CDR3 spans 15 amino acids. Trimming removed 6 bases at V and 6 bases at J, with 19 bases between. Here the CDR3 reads CASSPRPPRADTQYF. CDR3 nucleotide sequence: TGTGCCAGCAGCCCAAGGCCCCCAAGGGCGGATACGCAGTATTTT.

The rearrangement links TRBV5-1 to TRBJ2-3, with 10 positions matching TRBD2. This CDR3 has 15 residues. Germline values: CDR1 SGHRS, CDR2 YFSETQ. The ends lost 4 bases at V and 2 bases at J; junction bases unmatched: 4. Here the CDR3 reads CASSPGLAHTDTQYF. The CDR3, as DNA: TGCGCCAGCAGCCCGGGACTAGCGCACACAGATACGCAGTATTTT.

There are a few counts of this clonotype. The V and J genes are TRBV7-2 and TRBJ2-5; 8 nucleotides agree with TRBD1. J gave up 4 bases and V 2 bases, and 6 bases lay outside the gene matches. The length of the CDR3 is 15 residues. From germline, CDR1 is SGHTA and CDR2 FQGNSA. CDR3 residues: CASSLQGAPIETQYF. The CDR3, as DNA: TGTGCCAGCAGCTTACAGGGGGCGCCGATAGAGACCCAGTACTTC.

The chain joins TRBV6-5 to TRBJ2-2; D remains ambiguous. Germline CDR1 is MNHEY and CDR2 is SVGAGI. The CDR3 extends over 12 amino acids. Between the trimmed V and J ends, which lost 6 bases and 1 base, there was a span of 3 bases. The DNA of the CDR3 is TGTGCCAGCAGGGTGAACACCGGGGAGCTGTTTTTT. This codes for CASRVNTGELFF.

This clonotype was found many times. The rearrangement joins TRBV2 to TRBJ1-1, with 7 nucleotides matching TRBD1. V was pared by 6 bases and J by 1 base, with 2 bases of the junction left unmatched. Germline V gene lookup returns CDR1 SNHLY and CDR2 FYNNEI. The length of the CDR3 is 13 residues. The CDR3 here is CASRGQPNTEAFF. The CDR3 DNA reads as TGTGCCAGCAGGGGACAGCCGAACACTGAAGCTTTCTTT.

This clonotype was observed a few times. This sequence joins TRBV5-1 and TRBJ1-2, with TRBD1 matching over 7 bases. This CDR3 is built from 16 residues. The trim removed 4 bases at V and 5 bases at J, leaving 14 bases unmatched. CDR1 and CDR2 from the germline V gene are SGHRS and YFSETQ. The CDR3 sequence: CASSPYHDRVEYGYTF. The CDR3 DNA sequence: TGCGCCAGCAGCCCTTACCACGACAGGGTTGAGTATGGCTACACCTTC.

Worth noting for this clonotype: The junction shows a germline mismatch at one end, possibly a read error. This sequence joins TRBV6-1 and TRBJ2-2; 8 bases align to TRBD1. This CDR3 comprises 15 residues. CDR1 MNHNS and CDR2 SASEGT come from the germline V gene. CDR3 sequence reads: CASSPGTGVTGELVF. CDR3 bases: TGTGCCAGCAGTCCGGGGACAGGCGTGACCGGGGAGCTGGTTTTT.

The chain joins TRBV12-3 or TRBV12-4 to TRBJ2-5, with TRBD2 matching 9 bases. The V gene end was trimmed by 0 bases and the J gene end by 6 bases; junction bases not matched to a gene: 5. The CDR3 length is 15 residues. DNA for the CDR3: TGTGCCAGCAGTTTAGCGCCTAGCGGGGTGAAGACCCAGTACTTC. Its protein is CASSLAPSGVKTQYF.

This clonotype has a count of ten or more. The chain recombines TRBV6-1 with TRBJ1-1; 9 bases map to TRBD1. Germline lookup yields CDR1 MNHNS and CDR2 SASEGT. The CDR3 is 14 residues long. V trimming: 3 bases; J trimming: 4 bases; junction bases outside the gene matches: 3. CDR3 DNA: TGTGCCAGCAGTGACGGACAGGGGATCACTGAAGCTTTCTTT. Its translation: CASSDGQGITEAFF.

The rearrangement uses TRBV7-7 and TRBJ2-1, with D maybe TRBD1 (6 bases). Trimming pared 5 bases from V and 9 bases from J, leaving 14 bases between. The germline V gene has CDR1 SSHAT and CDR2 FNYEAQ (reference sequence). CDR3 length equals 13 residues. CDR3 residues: CASSHRVTGEQFF. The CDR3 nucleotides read TGTGCCAGCAGCCACAGGGTTACGGGTGAGCAGTTCTTC.